This T cell receptor beta chain was recorded in a study of blood T cell repertoires in COVID-19. Turning to the study itself: PBMCs, B-cell-depleted T cells, or T cells were the source of the cDNA or gDNA that made up the material.

The protocol was immunoSEQ multiplex PCR, while the TCRdb copy is restricted to in-frame clones and leaves out a portion. The table includes some 180,000 clones, 80% to 85% detected once. V gave up 7 bases and J gave up 0 bases; unmatched junction bases: 9. This CDR3 comprises 16 residues. Germline V CDR1 and CDR2: LNHDA, SQIVND (reference sequence). The sequence was obtained from a man between 65 and 79 years old with active or convalescent COVID-19. The chain employs TRBV19 and TRBJ1-1; TRBD1 matches 9 bases. Sequenced sample: peripheral blood. The chain's CDR3 is CASNPRDRAMNTEAFF. The CDR3 DNA reads as TGTGCCAGTAACCCCCGGGACAGGGCCATGAACACTGAAGCTTTCTTT.